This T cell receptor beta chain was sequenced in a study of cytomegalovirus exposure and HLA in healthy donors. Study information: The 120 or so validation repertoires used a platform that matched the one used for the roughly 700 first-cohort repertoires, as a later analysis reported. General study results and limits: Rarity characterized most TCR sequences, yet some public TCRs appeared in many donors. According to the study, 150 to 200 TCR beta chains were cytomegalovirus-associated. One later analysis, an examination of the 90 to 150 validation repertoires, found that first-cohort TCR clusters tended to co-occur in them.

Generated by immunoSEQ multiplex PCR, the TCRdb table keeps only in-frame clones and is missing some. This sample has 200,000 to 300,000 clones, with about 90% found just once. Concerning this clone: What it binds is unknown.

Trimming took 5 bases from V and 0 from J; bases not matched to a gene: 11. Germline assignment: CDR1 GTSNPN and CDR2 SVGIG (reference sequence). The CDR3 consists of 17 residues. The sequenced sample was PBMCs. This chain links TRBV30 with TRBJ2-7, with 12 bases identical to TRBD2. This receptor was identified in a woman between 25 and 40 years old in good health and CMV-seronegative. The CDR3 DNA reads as TGTGCCTGGGAGCCTGGACGGACTAGCGGGATCTCCTACGAGCAGTACTTC. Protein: CAWEPGRTSGISYEQYF.